This is a list of T cell receptor beta chains from one sample in a study of TIL therapy for anti-PD-1-resistant metastatic lung cancer. The protocol was immunoSEQ multiplex PCR, while the TCRdb copy is restricted to in-frame clones and leaves out a portion. This table holds some 43,000 clones, 65% to 80% found once. The material sequenced was blood, taken at baseline. These receptor sequences come from a man in his 70s with non-small cell lung cancer. The conserved cysteine and the conserved F or W are not part of the CDR3 here. Fields, in order: clone size, D gene, V gene, CDR3 protein. The D gene is left open where the match is weak. Size values are once, few and many counts, or a class for expanded clones, and some rows have none.

>.|TRBD1|TRBV28
ASSLVRGRGYT
>few|TRBD1|TRBV2
ASMTDRGHHEQY
>.|TRBD1|TRBV6-5
ASNTQGAGKLF
>.|TRBD2|TRBV7-9
ASSLPGLAGGVYNEQF
>few|.|TRBV6-5
ASSTPTKTQY
>once|.|TRBV19
ASSIGEISNQPQH
>.|.|TRBV11-2
ASSLLRTGELF
>.|TRBD2|TRBV5-4
ASSLGFGGGSPNEQF
>.|TRBD2|TRBV6-5
ASSYPGTSRETQY
>once|.|TRBV5-1
ASSLPSNEQF
>.|.|TRBV28
ATLRGRHQPQH
>.|TRBD1|TRBV28
ASSLWAGQAKVREKLF
>.|.|TRBV7-2
ASSARGYGNTIY
>.|TRBD1|TRBV7-9
ASSQPSTGSTEAF
>.|.|TRBV9
ASSAQTADTEAF
>.|.|TRBV30
AWSAPPPWALH
>.|TRBD1|TRBV19
ASSRTGDTEAF
>.|.|TRBV18
ASSPQPGVANEKLF
>.|.|TRBV9
ASSGQGTYSTDTQY
>.|TRBD1|TRBV5-1
ASSGEKGAPSGANVLT
>.|TRBD1|TRBV14
ASSRPGQGAYGYT
>.|TRBD2|TRBV19
ASRPTSGRAGEQF
>few|.|TRBV7-2
ASSMGVQGQPQH
>.|.|TRBV6-5
ASSYSKQSGQPQH
>few|.|TRBV2
ASSEAIQDT
>.|.|TRBV6-4
ASSTLSTEAF
>.|TRBD1|TRBV27
ASSKDRVQPQH
>.|TRBD2|TRBV27
ASSLIAGGRTDTQY
>.|.|TRBV21-1
ASSKVGGWRTDTQY
>.|.|TRBV27
ASSLSGAVRETQY
>.|TRBD2|TRBV6-5
ASNSGRGTDTQY
>few|.|TRBV2
ASSDQGTGELF
>.|.|TRBV5-1
ASSLDSSTSNQPQH
>few|TRBD1|TRBV9
ASSATGGISYEQY
>.|.|TRBV5-4
ASSLGGSSYEQY
>.|.|TRBV5-1
ASSLEGTKNYEQY
>.|.|TRBV27
ASSPRGVRIYGYT
>.|TRBD1|TRBV6-1
ASRTGTNYGYT
>.|.|TRBV11-1
ASSFRAGSTYTQY
>.|.|TRBV6-1
ASSETSYNSPLH
>.|.|TRBV5-6
ASSGQQGLNTEAF
>once|.|TRBV11-2
ASSLLGLGTQY
>.|.|TRBV15
ATSRVSRNTGELF
>once|TRBD1|TRBV5-1
ASSPTGSSYNEQF